This T cell receptor (beta chain) was captured in a study of cytomegalovirus exposure and HLA in healthy donors. Study findings and constraints: It was shown in a later analysis that HLA-associated TCR beta chains were more clonally expanded than other, equally common chains.

V lost 4 bases and J 10 bases, leaving 17 bases between the germline ends. CDR1 is SNHLY and CDR2 is FYNNEI in the germline V gene. The CDR3 has 15 amino acids. This clone has just a few counts. Its antigen is as yet unknown. The PCR contained 60 Vbeta and 13 Jbeta primers. Measured with immunoSEQ multiplex PCR; TCRdb has only the in-frame clones, and not every one. Here the sample spans 120,000 to 150,000 clones, around three quarters being singletons. The V call is TRBV2, the J call TRBJ1-6, with a tentative D call TRBD1 (5 bases). Specimen: PBMCs. This clonotype was obtained from a young man in good health and CMV-seronegative. The DNA of the CDR3 is TGTGCCAGCAGTGGCCCTAGGGGACTGGTGTCACCCCTCCACTTT. Amino acid sequence: CASSGPRGLVSPLHF.